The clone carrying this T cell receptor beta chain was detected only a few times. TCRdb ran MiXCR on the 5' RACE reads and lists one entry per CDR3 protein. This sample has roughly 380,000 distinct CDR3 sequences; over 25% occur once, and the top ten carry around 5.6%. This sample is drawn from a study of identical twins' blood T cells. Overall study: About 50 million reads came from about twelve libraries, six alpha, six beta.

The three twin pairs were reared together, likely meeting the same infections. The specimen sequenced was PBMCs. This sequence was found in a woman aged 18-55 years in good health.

The CDR3 region is CASGLDRDGGTEAFF. In nucleotides, the CDR3 is TGTGCCAGCGGGCTAGACAGGGACGGCGGAACTGAAGCTTTCTTT. The chain combines TRBV2 with TRBJ1-1, with TRBD1 matching over 7 bases. The V gene end was trimmed by 8 bases and the J gene end by 5 bases; junction bases not matched to a gene: 14. The CDR3 has 15 amino acids. Germline values: CDR1 SNHLY, CDR2 FYNNEI.